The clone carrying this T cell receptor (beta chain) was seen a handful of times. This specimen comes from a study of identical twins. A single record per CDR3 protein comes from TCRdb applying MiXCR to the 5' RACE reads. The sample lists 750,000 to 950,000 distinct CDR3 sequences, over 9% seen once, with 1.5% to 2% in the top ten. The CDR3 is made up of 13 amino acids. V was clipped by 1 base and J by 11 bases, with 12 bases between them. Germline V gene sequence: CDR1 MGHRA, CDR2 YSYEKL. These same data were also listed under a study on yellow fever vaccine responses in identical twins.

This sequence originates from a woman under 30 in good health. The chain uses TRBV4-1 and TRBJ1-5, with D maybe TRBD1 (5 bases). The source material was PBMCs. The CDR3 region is CASSQVTVGAQHF. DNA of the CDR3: TGCGCCAGCAGCCAAGTAACAGTGGGGGCCCAGCATTTT.